Listed here are 19 T cell receptor beta chains from one sample, sequenced in a study of blood T cell repertoires in COVID-19. The protocol was immunoSEQ multiplex PCR, while the TCRdb copy is restricted to in-frame clones and leaves out a portion. The profile shows about 140,000 clones, 88% of them singletons. The sequenced sample consisted of peripheral blood. These receptors came from an older woman with acute or convalescent COVID-19.

The chain joins TRBV7-8 to TRBJ1-2, with 9 bases identical to TRBD1. Germline trimming cut 4 bases from V and 3 bases from J; bases unmatched to any gene: 9. Germline CDR1 reads SGHVS; CDR2 reads FQNEAQ. The CDR3 covers 16 residues. CDR3 sequence: CASSSQPGQGYYGYTF. The CDR3 DNA reads as TGTGCCAGCAGCTCGCAACCGGGACAGGGATACTATGGCTACACCTTC.

The chain combines TRBV12-3 or TRBV12-4 with TRBJ1-2; tentatively, D is TRBD1 (5 bases). There are 13 residues in the CDR3. V was cut by 5 bases and J by 4 bases, with 11 bases left in between. CDR3: CASSPSDIYGYTF. CDR3 in DNA: TGTGCCAGCAGTCCATCGGACATCTATGGCTACACCTTC.

This clone occurred a few times. The chain links TRBV6-5 to TRBJ2-6; no clear D. The CDR3 covers 15 residues. Germline V gene sequence: CDR1 MNHEY, CDR2 SVGAGI. Trimming stripped 5 bases from V and 4 bases from J, with 12 bases between. This CDR3 is CASSRRSKGANVLTF. The CDR3 nucleotides are TGTGCCAGCAGTCGACGGAGTAAAGGGGCCAACGTCCTGACTTTC.

The rearrangement uses TRBV19 and TRBJ1-1, with a tentative D call TRBD1 (6 bases). Trimming pared 6 bases from V and 2 bases from J, leaving 19 bases between. In germline, CDR1 is LNHDA, CDR2 SQIVND (reference sequence). The CDR3 is 16 residues long. CDR3 sequence (DNA): TGTGCCAGTAGAAGGCGGCAGGGGCAATCTAACACTGAAGCTTTCTTT. It specifies CASRRRQGQSNTEAFF.

The J gene is TRBJ2-3, the V gene TRBV4-3; TRBD1 is a possible D gene (5 bases). Trimming cost V 4 bases and J 2 bases, with 10 bases left between them. CDR3 length: 14 amino acids. CDR1 is LGHNA, CDR2 YSLEER, per germline. The CDR3 coding sequence is TGCGCCAGCAGCCCGGACACTAACACAGATACGCAGTATTTT. Translating gives CASSPDTNTDTQYF.

Only one count was recorded for this clone. The chain is built from TRBV24-1 and TRBJ2-3; 8 positions match TRBD1. CDR1 and CDR2 from the germline V gene are KGHDR and SFDVKD. With V trimmed by 6 bases and J by 0 bases, 4 bases remained unmatched. This CDR3 comprises 15 residues. In DNA, the CDR3 is TGTGCCACCAGTCACGGGACAGGTAGCACAGATACGCAGTATTTT. Translating it yields CATSHGTGSTDTQYF.

The rearrangement joins TRBV28 to TRBJ1-2; possibly TRBD1 for D (5 bases). The CDR3 contains 16 residues. The V and J ends lost 5 bases and 0 bases respectively, with 16 bases between them. CDR1 and CDR2 (germline): MDHEN, SYDVKM. CDR3 in DNA: TGTGCCAGCAGTCTTAACCTTCCAGGGACTAACTATGGCTACACCTTC. Translated, it gives CASSLNLPGTNYGYTF.

The chain joins TRBV3-1 (or the pseudogene TRBV3-2) to TRBJ2-1, with 7 bases identical to TRBD2. The CDR3 is 15 amino acids. Trimming at V came to 0 bases and at J to 4 bases, leaving 3 bases not matched to a gene. CDR1 LGHDT and CDR2 YNNKEL come from the germline V gene (reference sequence). CDR3 DNA sequence: TGTGCCAGCAGCCAAGATGGGGGGGAGTACAATGAGCAGTTCTTC. The encoded protein is CASSQDGGEYNEQFF.

V is TRBV5-6 and J is TRBJ1-2, with 8 positions matching TRBD1. The CDR3 consists of 16 residues. Germline V gene data show CDR1 as SGHDT and CDR2 as YYEEEE. Trimming took 2 bases from V and 8 from J; bases not matched to a gene: 14. The CDR3 here is CASSFLINTGGGGYTF. The DNA of the CDR3 is TGTGCCAGCAGCTTCCTTATCAACACAGGGGGAGGAGGCTACACCTTC.

The gene calls are TRBV7-9 and TRBJ2-7; the match to TRBD2 covers 10 bases. The V and J ends lost 4 bases and 2 bases, in that order; junction bases with no gene match: 2. Germline-derived CDR1 and CDR2 are SEHNR and FQNEAQ (reference sequence). The CDR3 totals 14 residues. CDR3 nucleotides: TGTGCCAGCAGCTCTAGCGGGGGAGCCTACGAGCAGTACTTC. It encodes CASSSSGGAYEQYF. Using reference TRBV7-9 and TRBJ2-7 for the parts outside the CDR3, the full variable domain is DTGVSQNPRHKITKRGQNVTFRCDPISEHNRLYWYRQTLGQGPEFLTYFQNEAQLEKSRLLSDRFSAERPKGSFSTLEIQRTEQGDSAMYLCASSSSGGAYEQYFGPGTRLTVT.

The chain recombines TRBV7-9 with TRBJ1-1; TRBD1 might be the D (6 bases). V was shortened by 6 bases and J by 4 bases, with 12 bases between the two germline ends. The CDR3 extends over 13 amino acids. Germline CDR1 reads SEHNR; CDR2 reads FQNEAQ (reference sequence). The CDR3 sequence: CASRLIQGTEAFF. Here the CDR3 DNA reads TGTGCCAGCAGATTAATACAGGGCACTGAAGCTTTCTTT.

The J gene is TRBJ1-3, the V gene TRBV11-2, with a weak D call TRBD1 (6 bases). V was cut by 7 bases and J by 4 bases, with 20 bases left in between. Germline V lookup: CDR1 SGHAT, CDR2 FQNNGV. There are 16 residues in the CDR3. CDR3 loop: CASTLSVGQPGNTIYF. CDR3 sequence (DNA): TGTGCCAGCACCCTTAGTGTTGGACAGCCAGGAAACACCATATATTTT.

The chain uses TRBV7-9 and TRBJ1-3; TRBD1 matches at 7 bases. The CDR3 covers 14 residues. Germline assignment: CDR1 SEHNR and CDR2 FQNEAQ (reference sequence). V was clipped by 4 bases and J by 10 bases; unmatched bases: 10. CDR3: CASSSTRQGGTIYF. CDR3 sequence (DNA): TGTGCCAGCAGCTCCACCCGACAGGGCGGGACCATATATTTT.

V gene TRBV5-5 combines with J gene TRBJ2-7; 9 positions agree with TRBD1. Germline V gene sequence: CDR1 SGHKS, CDR2 YYEKEE (reference sequence). The CDR3 is 15 amino acids. V gave up 4 bases and J gave up 2 bases; unmatched junction bases: 7. The CDR3 bases are TGTGCCAGCAGCCCTGGACAGGGGAGACCCTACGAGCAGTACTTC. The encoded protein is CASSPGQGRPYEQYF. The complete variable domain, with remaining parts taken from reference TRBV5-5 and TRBJ2-7, reads DAGVTQSPTHLIKTRGQQVTLRCSPISGHKSVSWYQQVLGQGPQFIFQYYEKEERGRGNFPDRFSARQFPNYSSELNVNALLLGDSALYLCASSPGQGRPYEQYFGPGTRLTVT.

This chain links TRBV5-1 with TRBJ1-1, with D possibly being TRBD1 (5 bases). V was cut by 0 bases and J by 4 bases, with 16 bases left in between. The CDR3 has 16 residues. Germline CDR1 is SGHRS and CDR2 is YFSETQ. CDR3: CASSLAVSRGFTEAFF. The CDR3 DNA reads as TGCGCCAGCAGCTTGGCCGTCTCTCGGGGGTTCACTGAAGCTTTCTTT. The variable domain in full, completed from reference TRBV5-1 and TRBJ1-1, reads KAGVTQTPRYLIKTRGQQVTLSCSPISGHRSVSWYQQTPGQGLQFLFEYFSETQRNKGNFPGRFSGRQFSNSRSEMNVSTLELGDSALYLCASSLAVSRGFTEAFFGQGTRLTVV.

This sequence joins TRBV18 and TRBJ2-7, with TRBD1 as a possible D gene (5 bases). The germline CDR1 and CDR2 sequences are KGHSH and LQKENI. The V and J ends lost 6 bases and 4 bases respectively, with 16 bases between them. The CDR3 extends over 14 amino acids. The CDR3 DNA is TGTGCCAGCTCCCAGGGCAGGGATCCATACGAGCAGTACTTC. It is translated as CASSQGRDPYEQYF.

The chain recombines TRBV5-1 with TRBJ2-5; 7 bases map to TRBD1. Trimming took 0 bases from V and 2 from J; bases not matched to a gene: 1. This CDR3 contains 14 residues. Germline values: CDR1 SGHRS, CDR2 YFSETQ. This CDR3 reads CASSLGTGQETQYF. The CDR3 nucleotides read TGCGCCAGCAGCTTGGGGACAGGTCAAGAGACCCAGTACTTC. The full variable domain, with the rest looked up from reference TRBV5-1 and TRBJ2-5, is KAGVTQTPRYLIKTRGQQVTLSCSPISGHRSVSWYQQTPGQGLQFLFEYFSETQRNKGNFPGRFSGRQFSNSRSEMNVSTLELGDSALYLCASSLGTGQETQYFGPGTRLLVL.

The rearrangement links TRBV7-2 to TRBJ2-7; D perhaps matches TRBD1 (5 bases). This CDR3 has 16 amino acids. The germline V gene encodes CDR1 SGHTA and CDR2 FQGNSA. V was pared by 1 base and J by 2 bases, with 15 bases between. CDR3 nucleotide sequence: TGTGCCAGCAGCTTAGGTCTGGGCGCAGGGACCTACGAGCAGTACTTC. Translation: CASSLGLGAGTYEQYF.

This clone appeared once. This chain connects TRBV5-1 to TRBJ1-6, with D uncertain. CDR3 length: 14 amino acids. Germline V lookup: CDR1 SGHRS, CDR2 YFSETQ. V lost 0 bases and J 8 bases, leaving 9 bases between the germline ends. CDR3 nucleotides: TGCGCCAGCAGCTTGGACAGTAAGGATTCACCCCTCCACTTT. This sequence encodes CASSLDSKDSPLHF. Drawing the rest from reference TRBV5-1 and TRBJ1-6, the complete variable domain is KAGVTQTPRYLIKTRGQQVTLSCSPISGHRSVSWYQQTPGQGLQFLFEYFSETQRNKGNFPGRFSGRQFSNSRSEMNVSTLELGDSALYLCASSLDSKDSPLHFGNGTRLTVT.